Listed here are 19 T cell receptor beta chains from one sample, sequenced in a study of T-cell memory formation after mild COVID-19. TCRdb re-called the 5' RACE reads with MiXCR, one entry per CDR3 protein. The table has 340,000 or so distinct CDR3 sequences, 13% seen once. The specimen sequenced was PBMCs or a T cell subset sorted from them (not recorded which). All receptors come from a young man who had mild COVID-19 (a few samples of this study predate the infection). Cell type and time point are not known.

The chain is built from TRBV7-2 and TRBJ2-2; D gene uncertain. This CDR3 is 15 amino acids long. V lost 5 bases, J lost 3 bases, and 13 bases lay in between. CDR1 and CDR2 from the germline V gene are SGHTA and FQGNSA. The CDR3 loop reads CASSPYEVYTGELFF. For the CDR3, the DNA is TGTGCCAGCAGCCCTTATGAGGTCTACACCGGGGAGCTGTTTTTT.

The chain combines TRBV20-1 with TRBJ2-1, with D perhaps TRBD2 (6 bases). The ends were cut back, 4 bases at V and 7 bases at J, with 26 bases in the middle. CDR3 length equals 17 residues. Germline V gene data show CDR1 as DFQATT and CDR2 as SNEGSKA (reference sequence). In DNA form, the CDR3 reads TGCAGTGCTACCAGATTAGCCCTAGCGTGGGCGGGTAATGAGCAGTTCTTC. It translates to CSATRLALAWAGNEQFF.

This clonotype turned up a few times. The chain carries TRBV11-2 and TRBJ2-3; 8 nucleotides agree with TRBD1. CDR3 length equals 14 residues. CDR1 is SGHAT, CDR2 FQNNGV, per germline. Losses at the gene ends were 7 bases for V and 4 bases for J; bases not matched to a gene: 7. CDR3 protein: CASIQGAHPDTQYF. The CDR3 region has the DNA TGTGCCAGCATCCAGGGGGCCCATCCAGATACGCAGTATTTT.

The V gene is TRBV18, the J gene TRBJ2-5; maybe TRBD2 (5 bases). V was clipped by 1 base and J by 4 bases, with 13 bases between them. CDR3 size: 15 residues. Germline CDR1 reads KGHSH; CDR2 reads LQKENI. Here the CDR3 DNA reads TGTGCCAGCTCACCACAGGGAGCAGGATCAGAGACCCAGTACTTC. It specifies CASSPQGAGSETQYF.

This clonotype has just a few counts. V usage is TRBV10-3 and J usage is TRBJ2-5; D remains unclear. V was pared by 2 bases and J by 5 bases, with 6 bases between. Germline V gives CDR1 ENHRY, CDR2 SYGVKD. The CDR3 has 12 amino acids. The CDR3 loop is CAISEGWETQYF. CDR3 nucleotides: TGTGCCATCAGTGAGGGATGGGAGACCCAGTACTTC.

The chain combines TRBV21-1 with TRBJ1-3. TRBV21-1 is marked as a pseudogene. There are 17 residues in the CDR3. The CDR3 DNA reads TGTGCCAGCAGCAAGGGGAGGGCCTCAGGGACTGGAAACACCATATATTTT. The encoded protein is CASSKGRASGTGNTIYF.

The V call is TRBV29-1, the J call TRBJ1-4; no clear D. CDR3 size: 12 residues. Trimming shortened V by 4 bases and J by 4 bases, and 7 bases separated the two germline ends. Per germline, CDR1 SQVTM and CDR2 ANQGSEA. For the CDR3, the DNA is TGCAGCGTTGGTCAGTTTAATGAAAAACTGTTTTTT. This translates into CSVGQFNEKLFF.

This chain uses TRBV4-1 with TRBJ2-1, with 8 bases fitting TRBD2. The CDR3 has 18 residues. The ends lost 0 bases at V and 4 bases at J; junction bases unmatched: 11. Germline-derived CDR1 and CDR2 are MGHRA and YSYEKL. CDR3 residues: CASSQEVSGGASYNEQFF. CDR3 nucleotide sequence: TGCGCCAGCAGCCAAGAGGTTTCCGGGGGGGCCTCATACAATGAGCAGTTCTTC.

This clonotype has more than one count but fewer than ten. The V call is TRBV29-1, the J call TRBJ2-3, with D maybe TRBD1 (6 bases). CDR3 size: 14 residues. V shed 3 bases and J shed 2 bases, with 12 bases lying between them. Germline V gene sequence: CDR1 SQVTM, CDR2 ANQGSEA. This CDR3 is CSVEWGRYTDTQYF. The CDR3, as DNA: TGCAGCGTTGAGTGGGGGCGATACACAGATACGCAGTATTTT.

This clonotype turned up a few times. The rearrangement joins TRBV19 to TRBJ1-2; D gene ambiguous. CDR1 and CDR2 (germline): LNHDA, SQIVND (reference sequence). V lost 7 bases and J lost 8, with 23 bases in between. The CDR3 is 15 amino acids. The CDR3 reads CASNPADAGLRGYTF. The DNA of the CDR3 is TGTGCCAGTAACCCTGCGGACGCAGGATTGAGAGGCTACACCTTC. Based on the CDR3 plus reference TRBV19 and TRBJ1-2, the full variable domain is DGGITQSPKYLFRKEGQNVTLSCEQNLNHDAMYWYRQDPGQGLRLIYYSQIVNDFQKGDIAEGYSVSREKKESFPLTVTSAQKNPTAFYLCASNPADAGLRGYTFGSGTRLTVV.

This clonotype was detected ten times or more. The CDR3 DNA follows: TGTGCCAGCAGCGAAAAAGGCCGGTGGGGCGAGACCCAGTACTTC. It codes for CASSEKGRWGETQYF. V is TRBV7-3 and J is TRBJ2-5, with a tentative D call TRBD1 (5 bases). The germline V and J ends were trimmed by 5 bases and 5 bases, with 18 bases remaining between them. The CDR3 spans 15 residues. From germline, CDR1 is SGHTA and CDR2 FQGTGA.

The rearrangement uses TRBV7-9 and TRBJ2-3, with D possibly being TRBD2 (7 bases). The V gene's germline CDR1 is SEHNR and CDR2 FQNEAQ (reference sequence). V lost 5 bases and J 4 bases, leaving 13 bases between the germline ends. This CDR3 region has 14 residues. For the CDR3, the DNA is TGTGCCAGCAGCCCGGCGGGGGCCTCAGATACGCAGTATTTT. Its protein product is CASSPAGASDTQYF.

This clonotype was picked up a small number of times. The V and J genes are TRBV4-3 and TRBJ1-1; 12 nucleotides line up with TRBD1. V gave up 2 bases and J gave up 1 base; unmatched junction bases: 5. The CDR3 sequence is 17 residues long. Per germline, CDR1 LGHNA and CDR2 YSLEER. The CDR3: CASSQTGQGAKNTEAFF. As DNA, the CDR3 is TGCGCCAGCAGCCAAACGGGACAGGGGGCGAAGAACACTGAAGCTTTCTTT.

CDR3 loop: CASSHHRRETQYF. CDR3 DNA: TGTGCCAGCAGTCATCACCGTAGAGAGACCCAGTACTTC. The chain carries TRBV12-3 or TRBV12-4 and TRBJ2-5, with D hard to call. V dropped 5 bases and J dropped 4 bases, with 11 bases sitting between them. The CDR3 totals 13 residues.

A remark on this clonotype: One end of the junction varies from germline; a read error may be responsible. The CDR3: CASRTGFFTDTKYF. DNA for the CDR3: TGTGCCAGCAGGACAGGGTTTTTCACAGATACGAAGTATTTT. This rearrangement joins TRBV6-1 to TRBJ2-3, with 7 bases that match TRBD1. Germline CDR1 is MNHNS and CDR2 is SASEGT. The CDR3 is made up of 14 amino acids.

Only a few counts were recorded for this clonotype. This rearrangement joins TRBV20-1 to TRBJ2-7, with D possibly matching TRBD1 (6 bases). CDR1 and CDR2 (germline): DFQATT, SNEGSKA (reference sequence). The V end was cut by 6 bases, the J end by 3 bases, with 21 bases between. The CDR3 runs to 15 residues. The DNA for the CDR3 is TGCAGTGCCGGTTTGATTGGACAGCCGAACTACGAGCAGTACTTC. Protein: CSAGLIGQPNYEQYF.

At least ten counts were recorded for this clonotype. V is TRBV5-1 and J is TRBJ2-3; D is perhaps TRBD2 (5 bases). CDR3 length: 14 residues. Trimming took off 1 base at V and 4 bases at J, with 10 bases between the two ends. Germline loops: CDR1 SGHRS, CDR2 YFSETQ. CDR3 nucleotides: TGCGCCAGCAGCTTGTGGGTCGGGGCAGATACGCAGTATTTT. This codes for CASSLWVGADTQYF.

This clonotype has a handful of counts. The J gene is TRBJ2-7, the V gene TRBV11-2, with D possibly being TRBD1 (5 bases). The CDR3 is 13 residues long. With 3 bases removed from V and 3 bases from J, the gap between germline ends came to 9 bases. The germline V gene has CDR1 SGHAT and CDR2 FQNNGV. The CDR3 nucleotides read TGTGCCAGCAGCTTCACAGGTTTCTACGAGCAGTACTTC. It encodes CASSFTGFYEQYF.

This chain connects TRBV12-3 or TRBV12-4 to TRBJ1-5, with 7 bases matching TRBD1. The CDR3 contains 16 residues. Germline trimming cut 6 bases from V and 3 bases from J; bases unmatched to any gene: 11. The CDR3 loop reads CASSLLGQVFNQPQHF. DNA for the CDR3: TGTGCCAGCAGCCTTCTCGGACAGGTCTTCAATCAGCCCCAGCATTTT.